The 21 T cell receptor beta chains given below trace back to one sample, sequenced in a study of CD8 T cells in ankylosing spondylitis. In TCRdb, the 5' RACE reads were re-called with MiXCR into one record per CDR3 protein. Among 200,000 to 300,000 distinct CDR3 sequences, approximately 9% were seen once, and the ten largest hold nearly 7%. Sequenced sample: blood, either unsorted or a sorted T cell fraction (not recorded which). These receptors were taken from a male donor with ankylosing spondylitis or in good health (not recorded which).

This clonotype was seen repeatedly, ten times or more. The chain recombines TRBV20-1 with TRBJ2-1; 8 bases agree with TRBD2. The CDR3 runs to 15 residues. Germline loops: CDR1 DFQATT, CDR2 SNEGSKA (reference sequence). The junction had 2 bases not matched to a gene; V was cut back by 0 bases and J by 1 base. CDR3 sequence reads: CSARDPSGSYNEQFF. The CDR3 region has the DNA TGCAGTGCTAGAGATCCTAGCGGGTCCTACAATGAGCAGTTCTTC.

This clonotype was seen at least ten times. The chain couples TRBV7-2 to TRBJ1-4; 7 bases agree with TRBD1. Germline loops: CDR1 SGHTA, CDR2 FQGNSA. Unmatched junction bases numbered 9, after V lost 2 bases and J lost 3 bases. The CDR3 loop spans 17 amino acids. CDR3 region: CASSLSFAGQPNEKLFF. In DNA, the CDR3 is TGTGCCAGCAGCTTATCGTTCGCGGGACAGCCTAATGAAAAACTGTTTTTT.

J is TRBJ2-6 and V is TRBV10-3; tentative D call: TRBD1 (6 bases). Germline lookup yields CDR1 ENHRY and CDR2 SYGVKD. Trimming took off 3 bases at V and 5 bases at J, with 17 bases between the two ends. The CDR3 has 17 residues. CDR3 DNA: TGTGCCATCAGTGATGTTACTCGGACAGCGAGGGCCAACGTCCTGACTTTC. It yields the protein CAISDVTRTARANVLTF.

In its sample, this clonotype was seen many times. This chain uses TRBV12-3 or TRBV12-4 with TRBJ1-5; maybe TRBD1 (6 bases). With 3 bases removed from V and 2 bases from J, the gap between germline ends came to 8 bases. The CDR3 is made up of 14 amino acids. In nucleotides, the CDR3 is TGTGCCAGCAGTTTCCAGGGGCGCAATCAGCCCCAGCATTTT. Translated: CASSFQGRNQPQHF.

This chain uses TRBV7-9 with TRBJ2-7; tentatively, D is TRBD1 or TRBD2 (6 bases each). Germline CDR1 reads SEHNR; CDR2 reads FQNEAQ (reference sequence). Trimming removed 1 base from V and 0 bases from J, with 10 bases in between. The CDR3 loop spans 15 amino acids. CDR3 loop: CASSLVGGLSYEQYF. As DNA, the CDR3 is TGTGCCAGCAGCTTAGTGGGGGGCCTCTCCTACGAGCAGTACTTC.

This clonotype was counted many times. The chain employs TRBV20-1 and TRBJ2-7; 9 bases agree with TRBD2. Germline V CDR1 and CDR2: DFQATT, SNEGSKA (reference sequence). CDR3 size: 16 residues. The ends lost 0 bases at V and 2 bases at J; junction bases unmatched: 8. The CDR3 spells CSARDHSGSNTYEQYF. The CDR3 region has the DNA TGCAGTGCTAGAGATCATAGCGGGAGCAACACCTACGAGCAGTACTTC.

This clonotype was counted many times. The CDR3 reads CASGTWITDTQYF. Written as DNA, the CDR3 is TGCGCCAGCGGGACTTGGATCACAGATACGCAGTATTTT. The chain joins TRBV4-1 to TRBJ2-3, with a possible D match to TRBD2 (6 bases). The V end was cut by 8 bases, the J end by 2 bases, with 11 bases between. Germline V lookup: CDR1 MGHRA, CDR2 YSYEKL. The CDR3 runs to 13 residues.

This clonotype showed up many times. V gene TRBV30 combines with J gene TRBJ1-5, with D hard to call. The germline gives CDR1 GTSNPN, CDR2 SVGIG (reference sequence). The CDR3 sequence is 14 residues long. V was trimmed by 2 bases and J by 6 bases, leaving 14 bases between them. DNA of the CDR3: TGTGCCTGGAGTACCGTCCAAAAGGGTCAGCCCCAGCATTTT. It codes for CAWSTVQKGQPQHF.

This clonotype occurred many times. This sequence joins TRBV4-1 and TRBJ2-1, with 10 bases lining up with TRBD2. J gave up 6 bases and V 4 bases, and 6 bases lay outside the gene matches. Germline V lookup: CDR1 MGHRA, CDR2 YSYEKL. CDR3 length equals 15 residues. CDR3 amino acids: CASSPKRGGSNEQFF. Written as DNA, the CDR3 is TGCGCCAGCAGCCCCAAGCGGGGGGGGAGCAATGAGCAGTTCTTC.

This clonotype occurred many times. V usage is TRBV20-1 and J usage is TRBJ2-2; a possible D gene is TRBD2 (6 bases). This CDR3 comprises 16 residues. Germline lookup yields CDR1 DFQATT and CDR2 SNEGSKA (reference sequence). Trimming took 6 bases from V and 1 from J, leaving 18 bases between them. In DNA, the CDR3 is TGCAGTGCGCCGCTGGGGAGCGGGCTGAACACCGGGGAGCTGTTTTTT. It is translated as CSAPLGSGLNTGELFF.

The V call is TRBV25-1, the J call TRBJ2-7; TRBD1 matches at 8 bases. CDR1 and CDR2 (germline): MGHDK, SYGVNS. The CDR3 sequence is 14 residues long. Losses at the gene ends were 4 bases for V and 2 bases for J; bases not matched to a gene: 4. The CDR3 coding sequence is TGTGCCAGCAGTGCGACAGGGGACACCTACGAGCAGTACTTC. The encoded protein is CASSATGDTYEQYF.

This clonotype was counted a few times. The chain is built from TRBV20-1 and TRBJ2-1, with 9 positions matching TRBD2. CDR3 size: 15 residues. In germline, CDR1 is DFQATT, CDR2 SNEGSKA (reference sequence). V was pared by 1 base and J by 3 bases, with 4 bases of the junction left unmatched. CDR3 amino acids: CSARVGSGSYNEQFF. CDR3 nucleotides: TGCAGTGCTAGAGTTGGTAGCGGGAGCTACAATGAGCAGTTCTTC.

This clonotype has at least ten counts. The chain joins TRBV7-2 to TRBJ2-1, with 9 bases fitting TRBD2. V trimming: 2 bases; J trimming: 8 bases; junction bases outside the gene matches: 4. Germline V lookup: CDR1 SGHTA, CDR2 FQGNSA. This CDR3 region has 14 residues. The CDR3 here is CASSLLGLADEQFF. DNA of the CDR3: TGTGCCAGCAGCTTATTGGGACTAGCCGATGAGCAGTTCTTC.

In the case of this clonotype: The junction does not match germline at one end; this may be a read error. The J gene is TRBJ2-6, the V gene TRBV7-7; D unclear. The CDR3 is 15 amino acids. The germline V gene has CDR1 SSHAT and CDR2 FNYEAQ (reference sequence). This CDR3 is CASSPASSGANVLTF. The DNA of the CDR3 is TGTGCTAGCAGCCCCGCTAGCTCTGGGGCCAACGTCCTGACTTTC.

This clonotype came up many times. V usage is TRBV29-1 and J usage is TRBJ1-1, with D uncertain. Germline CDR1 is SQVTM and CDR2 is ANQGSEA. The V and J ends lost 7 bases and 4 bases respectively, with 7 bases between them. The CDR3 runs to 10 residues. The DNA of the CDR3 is TGCAGCGGGGTGGGCACTGAAGCTTTCTTT. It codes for CSGVGTEAFF.

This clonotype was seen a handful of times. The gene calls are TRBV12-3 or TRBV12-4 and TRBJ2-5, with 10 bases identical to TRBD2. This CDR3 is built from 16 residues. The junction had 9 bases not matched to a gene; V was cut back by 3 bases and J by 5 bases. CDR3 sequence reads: CASSFAQLAGRETQYF. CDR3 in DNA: TGTGCCAGCAGTTTCGCGCAACTAGCGGGAAGGGAGACCCAGTACTTC.

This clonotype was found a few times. CDR3 nucleotide sequence: TGCGCCAGCAGCTCCGGGACACCGAACACCGGGGAGCTGTTTTTT. Its translation is CASSSGTPNTGELFF. The rearrangement joins TRBV5-1 to TRBJ2-2, with D possibly TRBD1 on 6 matching bases. The germline V gene encodes CDR1 SGHRS and CDR2 YFSETQ. The CDR3 contains 15 residues. Trimming cost V 3 bases and J 0 bases, with 9 bases left between them.

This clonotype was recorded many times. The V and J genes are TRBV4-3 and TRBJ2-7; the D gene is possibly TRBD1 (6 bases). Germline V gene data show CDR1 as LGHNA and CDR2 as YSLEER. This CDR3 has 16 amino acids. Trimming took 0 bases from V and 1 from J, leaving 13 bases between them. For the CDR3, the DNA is TGCGCCAGCAGCCAAGATGCAGGACAGACTTCCTACGAGCAGTACTTC. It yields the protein CASSQDAGQTSYEQYF.

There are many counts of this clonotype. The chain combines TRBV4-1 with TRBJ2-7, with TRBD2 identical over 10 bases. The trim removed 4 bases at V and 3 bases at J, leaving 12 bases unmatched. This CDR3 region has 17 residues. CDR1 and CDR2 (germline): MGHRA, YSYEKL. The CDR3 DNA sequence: TGCGCCAGCAGCCTCTCGGGACTAGCGAGCTCAGACTACGAGCAGTACTTC. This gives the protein CASSLSGLASSDYEQYF.

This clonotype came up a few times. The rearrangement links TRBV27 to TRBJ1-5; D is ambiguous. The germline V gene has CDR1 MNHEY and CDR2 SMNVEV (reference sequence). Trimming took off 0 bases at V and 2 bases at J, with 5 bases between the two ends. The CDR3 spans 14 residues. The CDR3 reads CASSLSLGNQPQHF. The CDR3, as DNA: TGTGCCAGCAGTTTATCCTTAGGCAATCAGCCCCAGCATTTT.

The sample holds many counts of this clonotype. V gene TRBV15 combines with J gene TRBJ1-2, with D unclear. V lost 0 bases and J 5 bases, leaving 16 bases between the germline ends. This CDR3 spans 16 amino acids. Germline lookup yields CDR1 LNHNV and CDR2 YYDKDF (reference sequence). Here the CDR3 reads CATSRDLVRSGYGYTF. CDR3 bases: TGTGCCACCAGCAGAGATTTGGTCCGATCCGGGTATGGCTACACCTTC. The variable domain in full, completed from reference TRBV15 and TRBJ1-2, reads DAMVIQNPRYQVTQFGKPVTLSCSQTLNHNVMYWYQQKSSQAPKLLFHYYDKDFNNEADTPDNFQSRRPNTSFCFLDIRSPGLGDTAMYLCATSRDLVRSGYGYTFGSGTRLTVV.